The next 14 T cell receptor beta chains were all read from a single sample in a study of metastatic and nonmetastatic thyroid tumors. TCRdb re-called clones via MiXCR from the PCR reads. The sample yields around 24,000 clones, roughly a quarter seen once. Prior to thyroid surgery, none of the patients had received any treatment. Sequenced material: tumor tissue. All receptors come from a male donor with papillary thyroid cancer or a benign thyroid nodule (not recorded which). Some clones in this sample may be carry-over from other donors' samples.

This clone was observed many times. The chain employs TRBV30 and TRBJ1-1; perhaps TRBD1 as D (6 bases). There are 11 residues in the CDR3. Germline loops: CDR1 GTSNPN, CDR2 SVGIG (reference sequence). Deletions cut 8 bases from V and 6 bases from J, with 13 bases between. The CDR3 spells CAGQGIAEAFF. CDR3 in DNA: TGTGCCGGTCAGGGGATCGCTGAAGCTTTCTTT.

This clone was counted ten times or more. The gene calls are TRBV5-1 and TRBJ1-6; no firm D call. V was shortened by 3 bases and J by 6 bases, with 10 bases between the two germline ends. The CDR3 spans 14 residues. Germline lookup yields CDR1 SGHRS and CDR2 YFSETQ. CDR3 protein: CASSSDSFNSPLHF. In nucleotides, the CDR3 is TGCGCCAGCAGCTCCGATTCGTTTAATTCACCCCTCCACTTT.

At least ten counts were recorded for this clone. The gene calls are TRBV18 and TRBJ1-1; TRBD1 aligns across 8 bases. CDR1 is KGHSH and CDR2 is LQKENI in the germline V gene. The trim removed 5 bases at V and 5 bases at J, leaving 7 bases unmatched. The CDR3 length is 14 residues. The CDR3 DNA follows: TGTGCCAGCTCATTGGACAGGGAAGCAACTGAAGCTTTCTTT. Encoded protein: CASSLDREATEAFF. The full variable domain, with the rest looked up from reference TRBV18 and TRBJ1-1, is NAGVMQNPRHLVRRRGQEARLRCSPMKGHSHVYWYRQLPEEGLKFMVYLQKENIIDESGMPKERFSAEFPKEGPSILRIQQVVRGDSAAYFCASSLDREATEAFFGQGTRLTVV.

In its sample, this clone was seen a few times. The rearrangement links TRBV5-4 to TRBJ1-3; 7 bases are a match to TRBD1. Losses at the gene ends were 4 bases for V and 3 bases for J; bases not matched to a gene: 10. The CDR3 is 16 residues long. CDR1 SGHNT and CDR2 YYREEE come from the germline V gene (reference sequence). CDR3 in amino acids: CASSLKTGAGGNTIYF. As DNA, the CDR3 is TGTGCCAGCAGCCTAAAAACAGGGGCAGGTGGAAACACCATATATTTT.

This chain connects TRBV12-3 or TRBV12-4 to TRBJ1-2; D call uncertain. This CDR3 contains 13 residues. V was cut by 6 bases and J by 8 bases, with 16 bases left in between. The CDR3 spells CASRQRRHAGYTF. CDR3 DNA: TGTGCCAGCAGACAGAGACGACATGCCGGCTACACCTTC.

This clone was seen many times. This chain uses TRBV7-9 with TRBJ2-7; TRBD2 might be the D (6 bases). Trimming removed 0 bases at V and 2 bases at J, with 20 bases between. Per the germline V gene, CDR1 is SEHNR and CDR2 is FQNEAQ (reference sequence). CDR3 size: 18 residues. The CDR3 DNA follows: TGTGCCAGCAGCTTAGCAAAGGGGAGGCAGGACCTCCCCTACGAGCAGTACTTC. This encodes CASSLAKGRQDLPYEQYF.

This clone was counted ten times or more. The chain couples TRBV7-6 to TRBJ2-7; TRBD1 agrees at 9 bases. J gave up 6 bases and V 3 bases, and 9 bases lay outside the gene matches. The CDR3 consists of 15 residues. Germline lookup yields CDR1 SGHVS and CDR2 FNYEAQ. The CDR3 coding sequence is TGTGCCAGCAGCTTGTTGGTGGACAGGGGATCCGAGCAGTACTTC. It codes for CASSLLVDRGSEQYF.

The sample holds many counts of this clone. The chain joins TRBV7-9 to TRBJ1-4; no clear D. V shed 0 bases and J shed 7 bases, with 9 bases lying between them. The CDR3 has 14 amino acids. Germline CDR1 reads SEHNR; CDR2 reads FQNEAQ (reference sequence). The CDR3 DNA follows: TGTGCCAGCAGCTTAGCGGGTTTAAGTGAAAAACTGTTTTTT. Residues: CASSLAGLSEKLFF.

This clone has ten or more counts. The chain has TRBV7-8 and TRBJ2-1, with D perhaps TRBD1 (5 bases). Germline CDR1 SGHVS, CDR2 FQNEAQ. Trimming left V 0 bases short and J 9 bases short, with 15 bases between. This CDR3 has 15 residues. Here the CDR3 DNA reads TGTGCCAGCAGCTTAGCGCCAGGGCCTACAAGTGAGCAGTTCTTC. It yields the protein CASSLAPGPTSEQFF.

The rearrangement links TRBV4-3 to TRBJ1-1; 8 nucleotides agree with TRBD1. Trimming took 0 bases from V and 1 from J; bases not matched to a gene: 4. This CDR3 spans 16 amino acids. Germline assignment: CDR1 LGHNA and CDR2 YSLEER. The DNA of the CDR3 is TGCGCCAGCAGCCAAGAACAGGGGGTGGGGAACACTGAAGCTTTCTTT. Its translation: CASSQEQGVGNTEAFF.

This clone was picked up a small number of times. The V gene is TRBV12-3 or TRBV12-4, the J gene TRBJ2-5, with 8 bases aligning to TRBD1. The ends lost 6 bases at V and 5 bases at J; junction bases unmatched: 20. This CDR3 has 18 residues. CDR3 coding DNA: TGTGCCAGCAGGCCCAGGGGGCGGATATCCAAGGGGCGGGAGACCCAGTACTTC. It translates to CASRPRGRISKGRETQYF.

Many counts were recorded for this clone. The chain employs TRBV3-1 and TRBJ2-3, with 12 bases that match TRBD2. V gave up 4 bases and J gave up 5 bases; unmatched junction bases: 7. The CDR3 is made up of 16 amino acids. Germline-derived CDR1 and CDR2 are LGHDT and YNNKEL (reference sequence). CDR3 in amino acids: CASSLRLAGEGDTQYF. As DNA, the CDR3 is TGTGCCAGCAGCCTCCGACTAGCGGGAGAGGGAGATACGCAGTATTTT.

This clone showed up many times. The rearrangement uses TRBV30 and TRBJ2-7; the match to TRBD2 covers 8 bases. V gave up 1 base and J gave up 4 bases; unmatched junction bases: 9. Germline CDR1 and CDR2: GTSNPN and SVGIG (reference sequence). This CDR3 is built from 15 residues. CDR3 coding DNA: TGTGCCTGGAGTGCCCGGGGGGGGCGTAGGTACGAGCAGTACTTC. As protein: CAWSARGGRRYEQYF. Using reference TRBV30 and TRBJ2-7 for the parts outside the CDR3, the full variable domain is SQTIHQWPATLVQPVGSPLSLECTVEGTSNPNLYWYRQAAGRGLQLLFYSVGIGQISSEVPQNLSASRPQDRQFILSSKKLLLSDSGFYLCAWSARGGRRYEQYFGPGTRLTVT.

Note on this clone: The conserved closing phenylalanine or tryptophan is absent in this CDR3, likely reflecting a read error. The V gene is TRBV5-1, the J gene TRBJ2-7; 10 positions match TRBD2. Germline loops: CDR1 SGHRS, CDR2 YFSETQ. The CDR3 is made up of 15 amino acids. The CDR3 here is CARSTRTSGGDEQYL. In DNA, the CDR3 is TGCGCCCGCAGTACCCGGACTAGCGGAGGCGACGAGCAGTACTTA.